This T cell receptor beta chain was identified in a study of blood T cell repertoires in COVID-19. Study as a whole: The study drew acute and convalescent COVID-19 samples from the United States, Italy and Spain.

As originally analysed: Amplification of reference gene primers provided the estimated nucleated cell counts. Measured with immunoSEQ multiplex PCR; TCRdb has only the in-frame clones, and not every one. V and J calls and clone size come straight from that table; D and trimming were deduced from the DNA. The sample lists some 460,000 clones, 87% seen once, with almost 2% in the top ten. The V gene's germline CDR1 is SGHAT and CDR2 FQNNGV. V lost 7 bases and J 0 bases, leaving 9 bases between the germline ends. CDR3 size: 14 residues. V gene TRBV11-2 combines with J gene TRBJ1-4, with D unresolved. This clonotype was sampled from a woman between 18 and 29 years old with acute COVID-19. The specimen was PBMCs or T cells enriched from blood (not recorded which). CDR3 in amino acids: CASTYSATNEKLFF. As DNA, the CDR3 is TGTGCCAGCACCTACAGTGCAACTAATGAAAAACTGTTTTTT.